What follows are 21 T cell receptor beta chains derived from one specimen sequenced in a study of CD8 T cells in ankylosing spondylitis. MiXCR, applied by TCRdb to the 5' RACE reads, yields one record per CDR3 protein. Here the sample spans about 240,000 distinct CDR3 sequences, less than 10% being singletons. Sample: blood, either unsorted or a sorted T cell fraction (not recorded which). These receptors came from a male donor with ankylosing spondylitis or in good health (not recorded which).

This clonotype appeared many times. The rearrangement joins TRBV6-1 to TRBJ1-4; TRBD1 is a possible D gene (5 bases). Germline CDR1 reads MNHNS; CDR2 reads SASEGT. The CDR3 runs 11 residues. Trimming removed 2 bases from V and 12 bases from J, with 7 bases in between. This chain's CDR3 is CASSEQGELFF. The DNA for the CDR3 is TGTGCCAGCAGTGAACAGGGAGAACTGTTTTTT.

The sample holds many counts of this clonotype. V usage is TRBV3-1 and J usage is TRBJ1-1, with D perhaps matching TRBD1 (6 bases). Germline values: CDR1 LGHDT, CDR2 YNNKEL (reference sequence). V was cut by 4 bases and J by 5 bases, with 17 bases left in between. The CDR3 totals 15 residues. CDR3 sequence: CASSRRFTGRTEAFF. CDR3 sequence (DNA): TGTGCCAGCAGCCGACGCTTCACAGGGCGGACTGAAGCTTTCTTT.

This clonotype has only a few counts. The chain has TRBV20-1 and TRBJ2-7; TRBD2 agrees at 10 bases. This CDR3 is 16 amino acids long. CDR1 and CDR2 from the germline V gene are DFQATT and SNEGSKA (reference sequence). Trimming cost V 2 bases and J 0 bases; bases outside gene matches: 7. CDR3 bases: TGCAGTGCTAGACAGGCTAGCGGGGGAAGCTCCTACGAGCAGTACTTC. It codes for CSARQASGGSSYEQYF.

This clonotype was seen ten or more times. The rearrangement uses TRBV5-1 and TRBJ1-1; perhaps TRBD1 as D (6 bases). Germline V gives CDR1 SGHRS, CDR2 YFSETQ. This CDR3 region has 15 residues. V lost 2 bases and J lost 4, with 15 bases in between. The CDR3 DNA follows: TGCGCCAGCAGCTTTGCTACCAGGGGAGGCACTGAAGCTTTCTTT. It is translated as CASSFATRGGTEAFF.

This sequence joins TRBV7-2 and TRBJ2-3; 9 bases are shared with TRBD2. CDR3 length: 16 amino acids. The V and J ends lost 2 bases and 4 bases, in that order; junction bases with no gene match: 7. Germline loops: CDR1 SGHTA, CDR2 FQGNSA. The CDR3 here is CASSLNGGGASDTQYF. CDR3 in DNA: TGTGCCAGCAGCTTAAACGGCGGGGGGGCCTCAGATACGCAGTATTTT.

The sample holds many counts of this clonotype. The rearrangement joins TRBV7-2 to TRBJ2-2; unclear D gene. Germline V gives CDR1 SGHTA, CDR2 FQGNSA. Between the trimmed V and J ends, which lost 4 bases and 8 bases, there was a span of 11 bases. This CDR3 is 13 amino acids long. In DNA form, the CDR3 reads TGTGCCAGCAGCTCCCCTAACGCAGGGGAGCTGTTTTTT. It encodes CASSSPNAGELFF.

The sample holds many counts of this clonotype. The chain links TRBV15 to TRBJ2-2; D gene uncertain. The CDR3 is made up of 13 amino acids. Trimming took off 0 bases at V and 5 bases at J, with 4 bases between the two ends. CDR1 is LNHNV, CDR2 YYDKDF, per germline (reference sequence). The CDR3 loop is CATSRDLTGELFF. In DNA form, the CDR3 reads TGTGCCACCAGCAGAGACTTAACCGGGGAGCTGTTTTTT.

A word on this clonotype: A much bigger clone sits one base away, suggesting this may be a read error. The rearrangement uses TRBV12-3 or TRBV12-4 and TRBJ1-1; 8 nucleotides match TRBD1. This CDR3 region has 14 residues. The CDR3 nucleotides read TGTGTCAGCAGTCCGTCGACAGGGGAGCCTGAAGCTTTCTTT. This sequence encodes CVSSPSTGEPEAFF.

This clonotype appeared many times. The chain couples TRBV20-1 to TRBJ1-1; maybe TRBD1 (5 bases). The V end was cut by 4 bases, the J end by 4 bases, with 13 bases between. Germline V gene sequence: CDR1 DFQATT, CDR2 SNEGSKA (reference sequence). This CDR3 is 13 amino acids long. The CDR3 is CSATVPGTTEAFF. As DNA, the CDR3 is TGCAGTGCTACGGTACCAGGGACCACTGAAGCTTTCTTT.

This clonotype showed up many times. The V and J genes are TRBV12-3 or TRBV12-4 and TRBJ2-7, with a weak D call TRBD2 (6 bases). V was shortened by 6 bases and J by 5 bases, with 17 bases between the two germline ends. This CDR3 region has 14 residues. The CDR3 loop reads CASSRTGEIHEQYF. The CDR3 DNA follows: TGTGCCAGCAGCCGGACGGGGGAGATCCACGAGCAGTACTTC.

This clonotype was detected ten times or more. The chain recombines TRBV5-1 with TRBJ2-7, with 7 bases that match TRBD1. CDR1 is SGHRS, CDR2 YFSETQ, per germline. CDR3 length: 14 amino acids. The J segment lost 1 base and the V segment lost 4 bases, leaving 5 bases of the junction unmatched. This CDR3 is CASSPGQQSYEQYF. The CDR3 DNA follows: TGCGCCAGCAGCCCGGGACAGCAATCCTACGAGCAGTACTTC.

This clonotype was found many times. The V gene is TRBV5-1, the J gene TRBJ2-4; D assignment may be TRBD1 or TRBD2 (5 bases each). The CDR3 has 13 amino acids. CDR1 and CDR2 (germline): SGHRS, YFSETQ. V dropped 7 bases and J dropped 8 bases, with 16 bases sitting between them. CDR3: CASATGTQDIQYF. In nucleotides, the CDR3 is TGCGCCAGCGCGACCGGGACCCAAGACATTCAGTACTTC.

This clonotype was picked up many times. The rearrangement joins TRBV6-1 to TRBJ2-5, with D perhaps assigned TRBD1 or TRBD2 (5 bases each). The CDR3 runs to 14 residues. V shed 4 bases and J shed 2 bases, with 11 bases lying between them. The V gene's germline CDR1 is MNHNS and CDR2 SASEGT. For the CDR3, the DNA is TGTGCCAGCAGTGCACCGGGACGGCAAGAGACCCAGTACTTC. It is translated as CASSAPGRQETQYF.

The chain is built from TRBV4-3 and TRBJ1-6, with TRBD1 identical over 8 bases. CDR1 is LGHNA and CDR2 is YSLEER in the germline V gene. Trimming removed 1 base from V and 7 bases from J; junction bases left unmatched: 3. The CDR3 contains 15 residues. DNA for the CDR3: TGCGCCAGCAGCCAAGCCTGGGACAGGAATTCACCCCTCCACTTT. It specifies CASSQAWDRNSPLHF.

This clonotype has ten or more counts. The chain carries TRBV6-2 or TRBV6-3 and TRBJ2-7, with D possibly TRBD1 on 5 matching bases. This CDR3 is 13 amino acids long. CDR1 is MNHEY and CDR2 is SVGEGT in the germline V gene. The V end lost 7 bases, the J end lost 5 bases, and 15 bases lay between the germline ends. DNA for the CDR3: TGTGCCAGCATCGACAGCCTAGTCCACGAGCAGTACTTC. This encodes CASIDSLVHEQYF.

This clonotype has a handful of counts. The V call is TRBV12-3 or TRBV12-4, the J call TRBJ1-1, with 7 bases identical to TRBD1. J gave up 3 bases and V 5 bases, and 6 bases lay outside the gene matches. The CDR3 consists of 14 residues. This CDR3 reads CASSLPGTDTEAFF. The CDR3 nucleotides are TGTGCCAGCAGTCTCCCCGGGACAGACACTGAAGCTTTCTTT.

This clonotype was counted many times. CDR3 amino acids: CSAPHLRSSGANVLTF. The CDR3 nucleotides are TGCAGTGCTCCCCATTTACGGAGCTCTGGGGCCAACGTCCTGACTTTC. The chain is built from TRBV20-1 and TRBJ2-6; D not certain. V was cut by 5 bases and J by 0 bases, with 14 bases left in between. CDR1 DFQATT and CDR2 SNEGSKA come from the germline V gene (reference sequence). The length of the CDR3 is 16 residues.

The sample holds many counts of this clonotype. The chain carries TRBV5-1 and TRBJ1-5, with D possibly being TRBD1 (5 bases). This CDR3 comprises 15 residues. V lost 0 bases, J lost 0 bases, and 7 bases lay in between. Per the germline V gene, CDR1 is SGHRS and CDR2 is YFSETQ. The chain's CDR3 is CASSLEGFSNQPQHF. The CDR3 DNA is TGCGCCAGCAGCTTGGAGGGGTTTAGCAATCAGCCCCAGCATTTT.

This clonotype came up a few times. The chain joins TRBV5-1 to TRBJ1-1; D remains unclear. Deletions cut 1 base from V and 4 bases from J, with 14 bases between. This CDR3 is built from 15 residues. Germline values: CDR1 SGHRS, CDR2 YFSETQ. CDR3 coding DNA: TGCGCCAGCAGCTTGACAAGGGTTGGGAGCACTGAAGCTTTCTTT. Protein sequence: CASSLTRVGSTEAFF.

V is TRBV20-1 and J is TRBJ2-3, with 8 bases identical to TRBD2. With 0 bases clipped from V and 6 bases from J, the junction kept 11 bases outside the gene matches. In germline, CDR1 is DFQATT, CDR2 SNEGSKA (reference sequence). The CDR3 loop spans 16 amino acids. CDR3 sequence reads: CSARDWGRASGDTQYF. DNA for the CDR3: TGCAGTGCTAGAGATTGGGGGAGAGCTAGCGGGGATACGCAGTATTTT.

This clonotype was recorded at least ten times. This sequence joins TRBV5-5 and TRBJ1-1; D might be TRBD1 (6 bases). Germline V gives CDR1 SGHKS, CDR2 YYEKEE (reference sequence). The CDR3 contains 16 residues. The V gene lost 3 bases and the J gene lost 2 bases, with 17 bases spanning the gap. The CDR3 sequence: CASSSNWGQENTEAFF. In DNA, the CDR3 is TGTGCCAGCAGCTCGAATTGGGGGCAGGAAAACACTGAAGCTTTCTTT. Full variable domain (outside the CDR3, taken from reference TRBV5-5 and TRBJ1-1): DAGVTQSPTHLIKTRGQQVTLRCSPISGHKSVSWYQQVLGQGPQFIFQYYEKEERGRGNFPDRFSARQFPNYSSELNVNALLLGDSALYLCASSSNWGQENTEAFFGQGTRLTVV.